Listed here are 8 T cell receptor beta chains from one sample, sequenced in a study of blood T cell repertoires in COVID-19. Data came from immunoSEQ multiplex PCR; TCRdb stores just in-frame clones and leaves some out. The sample contains a few hundred thousand clones, roughly 84% of which appear only once. Sample: peripheral blood. These receptors were collected from a woman aged 55-69 years with acute or convalescent COVID-19.

The chain has TRBV7-9 and TRBJ2-4; TRBD1 matches at 10 bases. Germline assignment: CDR1 SEHNR and CDR2 FQNEAQ (reference sequence). J gave up 2 bases and V 5 bases, and 9 bases lay outside the gene matches. CDR3 size: 17 residues. The CDR3 DNA follows: TGTGCCAGCAGCCCAACCGGGACAGGGGTATCCAAAAACATTCAGTACTTC. Encoded protein: CASSPTGTGVSKNIQYF.

A few counts support this clone. The chain joins TRBV6-5 to TRBJ1-1; 7 nucleotides agree with TRBD1. V gave up 5 bases and J gave up 5 bases; unmatched junction bases: 8. The CDR3 has 14 residues. CDR1 and CDR2 (germline): MNHEY, SVGAGI. The CDR3 region is CASSTQGDGTEAFF. The CDR3 DNA reads as TGTGCCAGCAGTACCCAGGGGGATGGGACTGAAGCTTTCTTT.

The V and J genes are TRBV12-3 or TRBV12-4 and TRBJ1-1; 7 nucleotides line up with TRBD1. With V trimmed by 8 bases and J by 5 bases, 8 bases remained unmatched. This CDR3 region has 13 residues. The CDR3 is CASGAQGVTEAFF. CDR3 sequence (DNA): TGTGCCAGCGGCGCGCAGGGGGTTACTGAAGCTTTCTTT.

This clone was picked up a small number of times. The J gene is TRBJ2-2, the V gene TRBV28; 10 bases align to TRBD2. The ends lost 6 bases at V and 9 bases at J; junction bases unmatched: 16. The CDR3 consists of 17 residues. Germline V lookup: CDR1 MDHEN, CDR2 SYDVKM. In DNA, the CDR3 is TGTGCCAGCAGCCAATCTATTCTGAGCGGGGGGGCCAGGGAGCTGTTTTTT. The encoded protein is CASSQSILSGGARELFF.

V is TRBV29-1 and J is TRBJ2-4, with a possible D match to TRBD1 (5 bases). There are 13 residues in the CDR3. Germline V gene data show CDR1 as SQVTM and CDR2 as ANQGSEA. Trimming pared 5 bases from V and 7 bases from J, leaving 15 bases between. The CDR3 region has the DNA TGCAGCGTTAATGGCAGGGAAGGGAACATTCAGTACTTC. Its translation: CSVNGREGNIQYF.

V gene TRBV6-5 combines with J gene TRBJ2-3; 7 nucleotides align to TRBD1. V lost 7 bases and J lost 4; bases outside the gene matches: 5. The CDR3 is 13 amino acids. The germline V gene has CDR1 MNHEY and CDR2 SVGAGI. The CDR3 nucleotides read TGTGCCAGCACCGACAGGGCAGCAGATACGCAGTATTTT. Its translation: CASTDRAADTQYF.

The J gene is TRBJ1-2, the V gene TRBV6-5; 8 bases map to TRBD1. CDR1 MNHEY and CDR2 SVGAGI come from the germline V gene. The trim removed 6 bases at V and 7 bases at J, leaving 7 bases unmatched. CDR3 length: 13 amino acids. The CDR3 protein is CASSPGQGPGYTF. The CDR3 DNA is TGTGCCAGCAGCCCCGGACAGGGACCTGGCTACACCTTC.

The genes are TRBV28 and TRBJ2-3, with 13 bases fitting TRBD2. The ends lost 4 bases at V and 2 bases at J; junction bases unmatched: 9. The CDR3 length is 18 residues. Germline V gene data show CDR1 as MDHEN and CDR2 as SYDVKM. CDR3 amino acids: CASSYEIGLAGATDTQYF. CDR3 nucleotide sequence: TGTGCCAGCAGTTACGAAATCGGACTAGCGGGGGCCACAGATACGCAGTATTTT.